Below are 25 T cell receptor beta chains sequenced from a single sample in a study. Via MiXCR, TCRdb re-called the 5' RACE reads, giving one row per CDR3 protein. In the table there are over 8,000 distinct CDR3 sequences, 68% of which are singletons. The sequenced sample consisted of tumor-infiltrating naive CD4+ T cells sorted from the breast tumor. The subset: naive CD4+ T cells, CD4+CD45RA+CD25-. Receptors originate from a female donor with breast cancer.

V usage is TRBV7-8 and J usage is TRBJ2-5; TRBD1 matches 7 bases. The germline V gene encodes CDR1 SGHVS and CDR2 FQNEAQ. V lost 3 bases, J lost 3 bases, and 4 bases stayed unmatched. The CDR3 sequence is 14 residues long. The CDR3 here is CASSLGTAKETQYF. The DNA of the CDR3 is TGTGCCAGCAGCTTGGGGACAGCTAAAGAGACCCAGTACTTC. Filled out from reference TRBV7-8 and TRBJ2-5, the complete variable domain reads GAGVSQSPRYKVAKRGQDVALRCDPISGHVSLFWYQQALGQGPEFLTYFQNEAQLDKSGLPSDRFFAERPEGSVSTLKIQRTQQEDSAVYLCASSLGTAKETQYFGPGTRLLVL.

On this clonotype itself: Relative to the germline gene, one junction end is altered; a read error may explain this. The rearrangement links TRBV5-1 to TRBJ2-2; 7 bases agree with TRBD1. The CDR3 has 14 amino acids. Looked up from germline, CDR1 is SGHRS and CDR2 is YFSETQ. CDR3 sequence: CASSSTGDTGELFF. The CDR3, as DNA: TGCGCAAGCAGCTCAACAGGGGACACCGGGGAGCTGTTTTTT.

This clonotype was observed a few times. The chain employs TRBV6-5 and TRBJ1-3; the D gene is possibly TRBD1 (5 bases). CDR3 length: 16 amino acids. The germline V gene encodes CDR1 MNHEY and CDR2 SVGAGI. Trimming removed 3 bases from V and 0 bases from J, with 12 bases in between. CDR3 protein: CASSYNRPSSGNTIYF. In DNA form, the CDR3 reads TGTGCCAGCAGTTATAACAGGCCGAGCTCTGGAAACACCATATATTTT.

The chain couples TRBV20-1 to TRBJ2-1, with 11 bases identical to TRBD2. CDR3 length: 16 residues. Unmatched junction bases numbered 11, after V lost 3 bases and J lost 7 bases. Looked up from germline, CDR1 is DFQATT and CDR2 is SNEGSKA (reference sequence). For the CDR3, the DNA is TGCAGTGCTAGGCTGTGGACTAGCGGGCTTGGAAATGAGCAGTTCTTC. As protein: CSARLWTSGLGNEQFF.

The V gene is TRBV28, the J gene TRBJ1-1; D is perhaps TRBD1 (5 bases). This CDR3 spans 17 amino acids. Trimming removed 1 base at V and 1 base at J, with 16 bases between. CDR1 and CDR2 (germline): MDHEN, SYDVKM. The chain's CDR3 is CASSLYPDRPSNTEAFF. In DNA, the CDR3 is TGTGCCAGCAGTTTATACCCCGACAGACCCTCGAACACTGAAGCTTTCTTT.

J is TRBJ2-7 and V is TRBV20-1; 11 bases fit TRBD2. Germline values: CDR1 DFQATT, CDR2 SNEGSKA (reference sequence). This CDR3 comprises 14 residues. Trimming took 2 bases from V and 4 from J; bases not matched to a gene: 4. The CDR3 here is CSARSSSGGYEQYF. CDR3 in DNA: TGCAGTGCTAGATCCTCTAGCGGGGGGTACGAGCAGTACTTC.

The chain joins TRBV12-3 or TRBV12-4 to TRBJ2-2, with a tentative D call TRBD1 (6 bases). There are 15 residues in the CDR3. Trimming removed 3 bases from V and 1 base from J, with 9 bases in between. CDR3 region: CASSFLGGNTGELFF. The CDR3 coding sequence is TGTGCCAGCAGTTTTTTAGGGGGGAACACCGGGGAGCTGTTTTTT.

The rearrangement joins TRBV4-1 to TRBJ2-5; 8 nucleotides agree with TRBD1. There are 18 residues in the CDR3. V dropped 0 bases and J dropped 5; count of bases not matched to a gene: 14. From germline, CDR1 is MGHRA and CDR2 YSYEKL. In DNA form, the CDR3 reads TGCGCCAGCAGCCAAGATATTTGGCAGGGGGCGGGCGAGGAGACCCAGTACTTC. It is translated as CASSQDIWQGAGEETQYF.

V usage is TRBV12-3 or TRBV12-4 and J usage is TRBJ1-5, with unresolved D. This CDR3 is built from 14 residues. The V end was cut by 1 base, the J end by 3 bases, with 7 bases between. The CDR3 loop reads CASSLGLTNQPQHF. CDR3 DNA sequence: TGTGCCAGCAGTTTAGGCCTTACCAATCAGCCCCAGCATTTT.

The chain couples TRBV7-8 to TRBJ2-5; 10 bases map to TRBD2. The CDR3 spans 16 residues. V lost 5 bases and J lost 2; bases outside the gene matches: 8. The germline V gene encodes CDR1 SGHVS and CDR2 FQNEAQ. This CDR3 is CASSPGLAVLQETQYF. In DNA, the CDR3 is TGTGCCAGCAGCCCCGGACTAGCGGTTCTTCAAGAGACCCAGTACTTC.

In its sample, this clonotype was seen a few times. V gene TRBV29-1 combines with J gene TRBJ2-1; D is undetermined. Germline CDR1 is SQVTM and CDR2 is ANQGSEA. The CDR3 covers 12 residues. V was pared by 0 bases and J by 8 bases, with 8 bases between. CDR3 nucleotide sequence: TGCAGCGTTGAAGAAGTTAGTTATGAGCAGTTCTTC. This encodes CSVEEVSYEQFF.

The CDR3, as DNA: TGTGCCAGCGCCAGGGTTTGGCCTGAAGCTTTCTTT. This encodes CASARVWPEAFF. The chain recombines TRBV21-1 with TRBJ1-1; whether TRBD1, the table's D call, matches the DNA was not checked. TRBV21-1 is a pseudogene locus. The CDR3 spans 12 residues.

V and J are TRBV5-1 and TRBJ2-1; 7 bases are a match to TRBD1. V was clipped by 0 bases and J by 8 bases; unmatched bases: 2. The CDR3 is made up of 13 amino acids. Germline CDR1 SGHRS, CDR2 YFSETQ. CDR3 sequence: CASSLEGAHEQFF. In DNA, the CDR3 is TGCGCCAGCAGCTTGGAGGGGGCCCATGAGCAGTTCTTC. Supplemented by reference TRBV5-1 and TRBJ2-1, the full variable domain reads KAGVTQTPRYLIKTRGQQVTLSCSPISGHRSVSWYQQTPGQGLQFLFEYFSETQRNKGNFPGRFSGRQFSNSRSEMNVSTLELGDSALYLCASSLEGAHEQFFGPGTRLTVL.

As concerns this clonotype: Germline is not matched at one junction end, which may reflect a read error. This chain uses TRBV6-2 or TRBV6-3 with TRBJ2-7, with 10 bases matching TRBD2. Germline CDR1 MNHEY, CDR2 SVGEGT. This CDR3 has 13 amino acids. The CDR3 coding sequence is TGTGCCTGCAGGCCTAGCGGGAGAAACGAGCAGTACTTC. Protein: CACRPSGRNEQYF.

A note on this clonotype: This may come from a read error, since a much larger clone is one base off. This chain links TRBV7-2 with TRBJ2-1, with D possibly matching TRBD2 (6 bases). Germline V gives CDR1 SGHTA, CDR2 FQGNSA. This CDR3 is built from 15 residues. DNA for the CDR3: TGTGCCAGCGGCTTAGTGGGGACTCGATACAATGAGCAGTTCTTC. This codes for CASGLVGTRYNEQFF.

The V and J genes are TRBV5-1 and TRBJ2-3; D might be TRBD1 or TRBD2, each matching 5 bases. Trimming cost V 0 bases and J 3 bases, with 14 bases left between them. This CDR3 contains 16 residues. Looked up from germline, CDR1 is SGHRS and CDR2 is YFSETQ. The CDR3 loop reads CASSLVSGPWTDTQYF. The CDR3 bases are TGCGCCAGCAGCTTGGTATCGGGACCCTGGACAGATACGCAGTATTTT.

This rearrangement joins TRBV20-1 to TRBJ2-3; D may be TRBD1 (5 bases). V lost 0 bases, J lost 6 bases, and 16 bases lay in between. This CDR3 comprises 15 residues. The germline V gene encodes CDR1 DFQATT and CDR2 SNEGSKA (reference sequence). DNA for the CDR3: TGCAGTGCTAGAGATTGGCGGCCAGGGTGGGATACGCAGTATTTT. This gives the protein CSARDWRPGWDTQYF.

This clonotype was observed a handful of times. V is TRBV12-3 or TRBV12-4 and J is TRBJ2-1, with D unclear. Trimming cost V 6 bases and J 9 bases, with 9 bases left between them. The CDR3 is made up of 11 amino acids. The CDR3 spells CASRNLGEQFF. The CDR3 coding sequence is TGTGCCAGCAGGAACCTAGGTGAGCAGTTCTTC.

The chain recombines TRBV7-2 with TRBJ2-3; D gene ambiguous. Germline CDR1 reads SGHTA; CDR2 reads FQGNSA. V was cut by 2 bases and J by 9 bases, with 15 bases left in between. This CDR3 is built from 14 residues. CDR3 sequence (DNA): TGTGCCAGCAGCTTAAGATTTGGATTTAGCACGCAGTATTTT. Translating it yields CASSLRFGFSTQYF.

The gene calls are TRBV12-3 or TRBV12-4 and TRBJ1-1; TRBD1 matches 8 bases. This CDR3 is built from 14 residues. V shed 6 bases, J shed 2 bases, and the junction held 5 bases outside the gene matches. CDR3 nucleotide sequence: TGTGCCAGCAGCCAGACAGGGGAAAACACTGAAGCTTTCTTT. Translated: CASSQTGENTEAFF.

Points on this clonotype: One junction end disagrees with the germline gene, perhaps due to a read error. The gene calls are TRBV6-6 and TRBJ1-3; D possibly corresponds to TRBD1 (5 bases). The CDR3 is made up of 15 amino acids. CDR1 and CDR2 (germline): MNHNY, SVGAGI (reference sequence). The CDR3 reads CASIPGSKSGNTIYF. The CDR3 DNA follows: TGTGCCAGCATTCCAGGGAGTAAATCTGGAAACACCATATATTTC.

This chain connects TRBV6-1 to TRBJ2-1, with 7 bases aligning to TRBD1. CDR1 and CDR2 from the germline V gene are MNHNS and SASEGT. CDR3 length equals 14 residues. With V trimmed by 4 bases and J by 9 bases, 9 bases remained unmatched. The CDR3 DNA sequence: TGTGCCAGCAGTGCCGACAGGGTGTACGGTGAGCAGTTCTTC. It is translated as CASSADRVYGEQFF.

CDR3 protein: CASSLPGLAYEQYF. The CDR3 bases are TGTGCCAGCAGCTTACCGGGTTTGGCCTACGAGCAGTACTTC. The V call is TRBV7-2, the J call TRBJ2-7, with D uncertain. Trimming shortened V by 2 bases and J by 2 bases, and 10 bases separated the two germline ends. CDR1 is SGHTA, CDR2 FQGNSA, per germline. CDR3 size: 14 residues. Full variable domain (remainder filled in from reference TRBV7-2 and TRBJ2-7): GAGVSQSPSNKVTEKGKDVELRCDPISGHTALYWYRQSLGQGLEFLIYFQGNSAPDKSGLPSDRFSAERTGGSVSTLTIQRTQQEDSAVYLCASSLPGLAYEQYFGPGTRLTVT.

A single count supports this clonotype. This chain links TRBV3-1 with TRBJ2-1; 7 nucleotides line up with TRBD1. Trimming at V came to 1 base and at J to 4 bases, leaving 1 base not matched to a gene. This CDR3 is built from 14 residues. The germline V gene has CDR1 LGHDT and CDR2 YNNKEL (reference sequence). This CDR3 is CASSQGTGYNEQFF. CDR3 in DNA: TGTGCCAGCAGCCAAGGGACAGGATACAATGAGCAGTTCTTC.

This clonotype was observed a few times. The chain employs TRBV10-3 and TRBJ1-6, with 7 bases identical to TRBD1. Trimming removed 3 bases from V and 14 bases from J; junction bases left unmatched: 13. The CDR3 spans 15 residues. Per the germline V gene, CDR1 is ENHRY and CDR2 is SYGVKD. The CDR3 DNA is TGTGCCATCAGTGATTCGAGGGGGCCCCGCTGGTCCCTCCACTTT. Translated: CAISDSRGPRWSLHF.